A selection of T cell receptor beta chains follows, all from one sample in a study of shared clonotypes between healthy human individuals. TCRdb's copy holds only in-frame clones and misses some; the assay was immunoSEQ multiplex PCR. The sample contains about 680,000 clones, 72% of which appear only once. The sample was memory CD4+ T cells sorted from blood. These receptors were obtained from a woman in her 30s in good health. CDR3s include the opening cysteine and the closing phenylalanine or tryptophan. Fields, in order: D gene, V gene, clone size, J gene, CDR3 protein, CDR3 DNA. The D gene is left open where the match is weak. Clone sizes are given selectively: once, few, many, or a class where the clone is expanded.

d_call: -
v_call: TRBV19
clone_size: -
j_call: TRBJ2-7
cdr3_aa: CASSTHTGRQEQYF
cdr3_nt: TGTGCCAGTAGTACTCATACGGGACGCCAGGAGCAGTACTTC

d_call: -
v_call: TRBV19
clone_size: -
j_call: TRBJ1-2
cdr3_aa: CASSRRYGYTF
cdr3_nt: TGTGCCAGTAGTAGACGATATGGCTACACCTTC

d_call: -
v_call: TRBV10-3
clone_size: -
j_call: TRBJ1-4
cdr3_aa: CAISESRGGTNEKLFF
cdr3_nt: TGTGCCATCAGTGAGTCTCGCGGGGGGACTAATGAAAAACTGTTTTTT

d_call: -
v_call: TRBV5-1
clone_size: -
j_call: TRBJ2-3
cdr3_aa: CASSLGLTVDTDTQYF
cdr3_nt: TGCGCCAGCAGCTTGGGCCTGACAGTTGACACAGATACGCAGTATTTT

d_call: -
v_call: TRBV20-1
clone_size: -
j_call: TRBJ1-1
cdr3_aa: CSATPNTEAFF
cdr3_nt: TGCAGTGCTACTCCGAACACTGAAGCTTTCTTT

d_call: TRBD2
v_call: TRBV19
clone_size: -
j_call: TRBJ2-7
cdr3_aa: CASSLRPGLAGRGLYEQYF
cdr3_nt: TGTGCCAGTAGCCTGAGGCCGGGACTAGCAGGGAGAGGGTTATACGAGCAGTACTTC

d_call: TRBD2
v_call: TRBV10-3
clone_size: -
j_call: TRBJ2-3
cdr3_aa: CAISDGTSSPDTQYF
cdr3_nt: TGTGCCATCAGTGACGGGACTAGCTCCCCAGATACGCAGTATTTT

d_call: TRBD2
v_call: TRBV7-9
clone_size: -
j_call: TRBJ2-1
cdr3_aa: CASSGGLALNYNEQFF
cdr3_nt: TGTGCCAGCAGCGGGGGACTAGCGCTTAACTACAATGAGCAGTTCTTC

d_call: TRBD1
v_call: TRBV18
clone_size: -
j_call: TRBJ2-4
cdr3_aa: CASSQPAGGRAKNIQYF
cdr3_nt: TGTGCCAGCTCACAGCCTGCAGGGGGCAGGGCCAAAAACATTCAGTACTTC

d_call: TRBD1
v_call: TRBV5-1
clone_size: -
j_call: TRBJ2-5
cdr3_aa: CASSHRGDKETQYF
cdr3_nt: TGCGCCAGCAGCCACAGGGGGGACAAAGAGACCCAGTACTTC

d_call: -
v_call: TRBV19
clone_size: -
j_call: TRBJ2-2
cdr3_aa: CASRSGPLFSNTGELFF
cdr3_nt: TGTGCCAGTAGAAGCGGGCCGTTATTTTCGAACACCGGGGAGCTGTTTTTT

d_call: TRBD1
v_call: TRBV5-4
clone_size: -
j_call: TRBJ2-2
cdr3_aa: CASSQGQGVLTGELFF
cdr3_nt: TGTGCCAGCAGCCAGGGACAGGGGGTCCTGACCGGGGAGCTGTTTTTT

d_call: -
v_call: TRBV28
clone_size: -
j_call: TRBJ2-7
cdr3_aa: CASSFMGGTYEQYF
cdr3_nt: TGTGCCAGCAGTTTTATGGGGGGTACCTACGAGCAGTACTTC

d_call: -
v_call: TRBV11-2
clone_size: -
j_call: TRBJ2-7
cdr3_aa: CASSSRGTSYEQYF
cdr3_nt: TGTGCCAGCAGCTCCCGAGGCACCTCCTACGAGCAGTACTTC

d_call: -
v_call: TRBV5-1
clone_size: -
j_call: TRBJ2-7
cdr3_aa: CASSLGEKEVDEQYF
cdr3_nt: TGCGCCAGCAGCTTGGGCGAAAAGGAGGTCGACGAGCAGTACTTC

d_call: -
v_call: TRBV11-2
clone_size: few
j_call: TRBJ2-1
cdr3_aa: CASSLGSLGEQFF
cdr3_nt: TGTGCCAGCAGCTTAGGATCATTGGGTGAGCAGTTCTTC

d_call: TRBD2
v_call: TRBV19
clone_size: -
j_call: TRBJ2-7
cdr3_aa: CASNIGGAAAPSYEQYF
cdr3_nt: TGTGCCAGTAATATCGGGGGGGCGGCGGCCCCCTCCTACGAGCAGTACTTC

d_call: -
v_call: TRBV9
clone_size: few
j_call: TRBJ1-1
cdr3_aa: CASSVEPNTEAFF
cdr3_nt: TGTGCCAGCAGCGTAGAACCGAACACTGAAGCTTTCTTT

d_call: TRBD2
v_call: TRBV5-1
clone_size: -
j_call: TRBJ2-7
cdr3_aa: CASSSVVGTSGYEQYF
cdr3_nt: TGCGCCAGCAGCTCGGTCGTTGGGACTAGCGGCTACGAGCAGTACTTC

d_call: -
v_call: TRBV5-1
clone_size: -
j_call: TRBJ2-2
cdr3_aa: CASSLLTPNTGELFF
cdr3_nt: TGCGCCAGCAGCTTGTTAACACCTAACACCGGGGAGCTGTTTTTT

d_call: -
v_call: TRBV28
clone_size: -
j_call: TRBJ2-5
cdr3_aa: CASSSLGGGASETQYF
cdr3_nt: TGTGCCAGCAGCTCCCTGGGCGGTGGGGCGTCCGAGACCCAGTACTTC

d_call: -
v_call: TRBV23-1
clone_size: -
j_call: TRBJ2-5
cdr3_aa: CASRKRDNQETQYF
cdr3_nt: TGCGCCAGCAGAAAAAGGGACAACCAAGAGACCCAGTACTTC

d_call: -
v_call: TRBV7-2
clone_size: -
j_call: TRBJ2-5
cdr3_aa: CASSPPPGETQYF
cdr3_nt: TGTGCCAGCAGCCCGCCCCCCGGAGAGACCCAGTACTTC

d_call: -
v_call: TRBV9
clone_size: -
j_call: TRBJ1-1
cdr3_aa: CASSVSENTEAFF
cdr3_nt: TGTGCCAGCAGCGTGTCTGAGAACACTGAAGCTTTCTTT

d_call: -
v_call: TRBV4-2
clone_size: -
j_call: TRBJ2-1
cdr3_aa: CASSDGLLNEQFF
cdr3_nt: TGTGCCAGCAGCGACGGACTCCTCAATGAGCAGTTCTTC

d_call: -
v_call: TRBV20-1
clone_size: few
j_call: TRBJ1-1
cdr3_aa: CSADRDTEAFF
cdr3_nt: TGCAGTGCCGATAGAGACACTGAAGCTTTCTTT

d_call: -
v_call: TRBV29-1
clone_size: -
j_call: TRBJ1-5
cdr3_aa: CSVRQDSNQPQHF
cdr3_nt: TGCAGCGTTCGACAAGATAGCAATCAGCCCCAGCATTTT

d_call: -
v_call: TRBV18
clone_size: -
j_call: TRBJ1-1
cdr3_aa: CASSEYRENTEAFF
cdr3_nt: TGTGCCAGCTCAGAGTATAGGGAGAACACTGAAGCTTTCTTT

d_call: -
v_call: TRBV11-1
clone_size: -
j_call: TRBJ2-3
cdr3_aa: CASSLALGTQYF
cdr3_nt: TGTGCCAGCAGCTTAGCGTTGGGTACGCAGTATTTT

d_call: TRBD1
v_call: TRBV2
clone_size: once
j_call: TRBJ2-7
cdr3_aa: CASSEETGVGYEQYF
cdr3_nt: TGTGCCAGCAGTGAAGAGACAGGGGTGGGCTACGAGCAGTACTTC

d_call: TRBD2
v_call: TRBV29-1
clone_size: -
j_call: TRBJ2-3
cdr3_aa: CSVEDRSGGDTQYF
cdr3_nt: TGCAGCGTTGAAGATCGGTCGGGGGGAGATACGCAGTATTTT

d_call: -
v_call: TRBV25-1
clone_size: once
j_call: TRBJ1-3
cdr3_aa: CASSELGQGSGNTIYF
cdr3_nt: TGTGCCAGCAGTGAACTGGGACAAGGCTCTGGAAACACCATATATTTT

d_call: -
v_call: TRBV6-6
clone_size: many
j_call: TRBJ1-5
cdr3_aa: CASSYNPSGGQPQHF
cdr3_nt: TGTGCCAGCAGTTACAACCCCAGCGGGGGTCAGCCCCAGCATTTT

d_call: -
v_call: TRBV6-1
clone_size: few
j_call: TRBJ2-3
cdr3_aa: CASRTKRASTDTQYF
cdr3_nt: TGTGCCAGCAGAACAAAGCGGGCGAGCACAGATACGCAGTATTTT

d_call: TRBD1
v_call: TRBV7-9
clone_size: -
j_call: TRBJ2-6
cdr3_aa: CASSQGGAGANVLTF
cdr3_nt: TGTGCCAGCAGCCAAGGGGGCGCTGGGGCCAACGTCCTGACTTTC

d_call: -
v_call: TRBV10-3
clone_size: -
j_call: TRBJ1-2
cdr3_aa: CAISGQLEDYGYTF
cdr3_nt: TGTGCCATCAGTGGACAGTTGGAGGACTATGGCTACACCTTC

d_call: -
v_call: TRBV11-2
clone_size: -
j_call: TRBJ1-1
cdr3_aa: CASSPIKGNRNTEAFF
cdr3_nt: TGTGCCAGCAGCCCTATCAAGGGCAACCGGAACACTGAAGCTTTCTTT

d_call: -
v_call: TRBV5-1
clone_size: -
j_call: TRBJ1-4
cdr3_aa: CASSLTGLAEKLFF
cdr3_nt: TGCGCCAGCAGCCTCACAGGGTTAGCGGAAAAACTGTTTTTT

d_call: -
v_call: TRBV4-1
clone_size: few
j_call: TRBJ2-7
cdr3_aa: CASSQGERVKAYEQYF
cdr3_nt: TGCGCCAGCAGCCAAGGGGAACGGGTGAAGGCCTACGAGCAGTACTTC

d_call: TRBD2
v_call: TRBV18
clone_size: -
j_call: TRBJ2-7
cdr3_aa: CASSPRKGLARGYEQYF
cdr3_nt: TGTGCCAGCTCACCCCGCAAAGGACTAGCGAGGGGCTACGAGCAGTACTTC

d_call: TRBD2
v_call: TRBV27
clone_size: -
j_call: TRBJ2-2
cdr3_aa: CASRLAGGPITGELFF
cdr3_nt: TGTGCCAGTAGACTAGCGGGAGGGCCGATAACCGGGGAGCTGTTTTTT

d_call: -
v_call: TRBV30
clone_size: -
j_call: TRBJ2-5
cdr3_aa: CAWTVVNQETQYF
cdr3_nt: TGTGCCTGGACAGTTGTAAACCAAGAGACCCAGTACTTC

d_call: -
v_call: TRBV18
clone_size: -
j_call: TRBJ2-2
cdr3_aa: CASSPTAGELFF
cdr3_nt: TGTGCCAGCTCACCAACCGCCGGGGAGCTGTTTTTT

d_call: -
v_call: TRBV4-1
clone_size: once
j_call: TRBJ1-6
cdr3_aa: CASSWDGNSPLHF
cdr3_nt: TGCGCCAGCAGCTGGGATGGTAATTCACCCCTCCACTTT

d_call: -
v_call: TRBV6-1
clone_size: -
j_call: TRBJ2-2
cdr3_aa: CASSPGANTGELFF
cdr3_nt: TGTGCCAGCAGCCCGGGAGCGAACACCGGGGAGCTGTTTTTT

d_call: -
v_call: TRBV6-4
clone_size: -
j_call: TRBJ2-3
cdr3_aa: CASSARRTDTQYF
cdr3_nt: TGTGCCAGCAGTGCCCGGCGCACAGATACGCAGTATTTT